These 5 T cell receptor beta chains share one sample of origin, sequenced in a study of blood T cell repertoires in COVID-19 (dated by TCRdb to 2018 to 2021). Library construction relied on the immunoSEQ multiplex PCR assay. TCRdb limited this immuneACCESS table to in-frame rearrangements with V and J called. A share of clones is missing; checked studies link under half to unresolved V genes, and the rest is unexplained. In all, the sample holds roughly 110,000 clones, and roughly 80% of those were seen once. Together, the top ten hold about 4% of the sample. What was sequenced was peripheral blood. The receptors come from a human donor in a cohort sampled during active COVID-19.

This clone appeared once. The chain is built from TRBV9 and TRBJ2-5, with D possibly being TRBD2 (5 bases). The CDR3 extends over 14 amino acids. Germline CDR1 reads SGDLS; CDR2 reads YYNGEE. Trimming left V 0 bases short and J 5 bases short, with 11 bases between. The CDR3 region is CASSVVGGWETQYF. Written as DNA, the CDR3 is TGTGCCAGCAGCGTAGTAGGAGGATGGGAGACCCAGTACTTC.

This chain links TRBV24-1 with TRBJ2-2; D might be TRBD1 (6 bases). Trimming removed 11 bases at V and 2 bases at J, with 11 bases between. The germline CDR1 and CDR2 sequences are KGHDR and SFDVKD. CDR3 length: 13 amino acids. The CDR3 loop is CASTQGNTGELFF. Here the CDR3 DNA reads TGTGCCAGTACACAGGGAAACACCGGGGAGCTGTTTTTT.

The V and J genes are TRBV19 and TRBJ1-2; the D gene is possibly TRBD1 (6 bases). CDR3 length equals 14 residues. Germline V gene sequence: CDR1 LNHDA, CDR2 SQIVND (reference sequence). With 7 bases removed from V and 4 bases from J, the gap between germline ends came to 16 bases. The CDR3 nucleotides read TGTGCCAGTAAGGATCGGACAGCTCTCTATGGCTACACCTTC. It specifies CASKDRTALYGYTF.

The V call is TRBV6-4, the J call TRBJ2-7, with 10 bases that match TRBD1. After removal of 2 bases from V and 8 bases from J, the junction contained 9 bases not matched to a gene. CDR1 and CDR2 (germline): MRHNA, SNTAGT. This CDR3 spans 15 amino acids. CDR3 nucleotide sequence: TGTGCCAGCAGTGACCCGACAGGGGGCCCGTCCAAGCAGTACGTC. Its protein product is CASSDPTGGPSKQYV.

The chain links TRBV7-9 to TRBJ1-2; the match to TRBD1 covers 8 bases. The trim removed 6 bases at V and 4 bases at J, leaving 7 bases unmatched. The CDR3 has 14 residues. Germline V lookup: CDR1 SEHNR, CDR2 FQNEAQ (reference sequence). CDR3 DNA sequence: TGTGCCAGCAGGAATATCAGGGGGCCCTATGGCTACACCTTC. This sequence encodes CASRNIRGPYGYTF.